The T cell receptor beta chain described here comes from a study of shared clonotypes between healthy human individuals. Among the donors, all were Caucasian adults who lived in Nashville, Tennessee. Clones were read by immunoSEQ multiplex PCR, and TCRdb kept only the in-frame ones, dropping some. The sample has some 2.4 million clones, over 85% seen once. V lost 1 base, J lost 3 bases, and 14 bases stayed unmatched. Germline values: CDR1 SEHNR, CDR2 FQNEAQ (reference sequence). The CDR3 runs 18 residues. This sequence originates from a man aged 18-30 years in good health. Some clones in this sample may be carry-over from other donors' samples. The gene calls are TRBV7-9 and TRBJ1-1; TRBD1 aligns across 7 bases. The sequencing input was naive CD4+ T cells from PBMCs. Indicated subset: CD45RA+ positively selected. The CDR3 here is CASSLGRGYRGSDTEAFF. As DNA, the CDR3 is TGTGCCAGCAGCTTAGGAAGGGGTTACAGGGGATCGGACACTGAAGCTTTCTTT.